This TCR beta chain is drawn from a study of brain T cells in children with intractable seizures. Study-level results: Only CDR3 sequence similarity suggested viral specificity, without known HCMV serostatus.

Sequencing was limited to surgery cases with top T cell transcript signatures in brain tissue. Patients received at least one anti-epileptic drug before surgery. A word on this clone: Its antigen remains unknown.

The V and J ends lost 4 bases and 3 bases respectively, with 8 bases between them. The CDR3 consists of 13 residues. The V gene's germline CDR1 is SNHLY and CDR2 FYNNEI. Clones were sequenced by immunoSEQ multiplex PCR, and TCRdb holds only the in-frame ones, with some missing. This sample has some 64,000 clones; approximately 95% occur once, and the top ten carry approximately 0.37%. Material: peripheral blood, obtained at surgery. The receptor was isolated from a boy less than two years old with focal cortical dysplasia and intractable seizures. This chain connects TRBV2 to TRBJ2-3; D is ambiguous. This CDR3 reads CASSVYSTDTQYF. The CDR3 nucleotides are TGTGCCAGCAGTGTTTATTCGACAGATACGCAGTATTTT.